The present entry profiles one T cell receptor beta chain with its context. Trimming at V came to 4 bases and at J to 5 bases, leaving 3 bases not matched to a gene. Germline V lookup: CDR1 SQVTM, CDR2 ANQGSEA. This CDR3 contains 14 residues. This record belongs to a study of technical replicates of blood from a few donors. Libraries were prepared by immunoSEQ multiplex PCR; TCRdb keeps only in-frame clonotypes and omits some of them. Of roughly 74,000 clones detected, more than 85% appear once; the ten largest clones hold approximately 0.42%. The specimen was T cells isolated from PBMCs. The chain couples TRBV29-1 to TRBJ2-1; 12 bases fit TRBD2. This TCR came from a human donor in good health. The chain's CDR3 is CSVASGRVNNEQFF. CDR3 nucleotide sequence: TGCAGCGTTGCTAGCGGGAGGGTTAACAATGAGCAGTTCTTC.